The rows below give T cell receptor beta chains drawn from one sample of a study of T cells after yellow fever vaccination. TCRdb passed the 5' RACE reads through MiXCR, listing each CDR3 protein once. The top ten hold approximately 0.85% of the sample, which has some 250,000 distinct CDR3 sequences, about 7% seen once. The sample here was CD4+ T cells sorted from PBMCs, taken 15 days after the yellow fever booster vaccination. These receptors originate from a man under 40 who received the YFV17D yellow fever vaccine. CDR3s include the opening cysteine and the closing phenylalanine or tryptophan. The D gene is left open where the match is weak. Part of the rows lack a size; the others show once, few, many or a class for expanded clones.

- | TRBJ2-1 | - | TRBV4-1 | CASSQGASEYNEQFF | TGCGCCAGCAGCCAAGGGGCCAGCGAGTACAATGAGCAGTTCTTC
TRBD1 | TRBJ2-3 | - | TRBV20-1 | CSAGPPPLDRANTDTQYF | TGCAGTGCTGGACCGCCCCCACTCGACAGGGCGAACACAGATACGCAGTATTTT
- | TRBJ2-5 | - | TRBV11-3 | CASSLNPAETQYF | TGTGCCAGCAGCTTAAACCCCGCCGAGACCCAGTACTTC
TRBD1 | TRBJ1-6 | few | TRBV9 | CASSVRDRGLDSPLHF | TGTGCCAGCAGCGTTAGGGACAGGGGGCTTGATTCACCCCTCCACTTT
TRBD1 | TRBJ2-5 | many | TRBV6-1 | CASSARTGASGETQYF | TGTGCCAGCAGCGCACGGACAGGGGCGAGTGGAGAGACCCAGTACTTC
TRBD2 | TRBJ2-5 | - | TRBV18 | CASSPRAGVQETQYF | TGTGCCAGCTCACCGCGGGCGGGGGTCCAAGAGACCCAGTACTTC
- | TRBJ2-5 | - | TRBV20-1 | CSVPRVDLETQYF | TGCAGTGTGCCACGGGTAGACCTAGAGACCCAGTACTTC
- | TRBJ2-1 | many | TRBV5-5 | CASSLSSNNEQFF | TGTGCCAGCAGCTTGAGTTCTAACAATGAGCAGTTCTTC
TRBD2 | TRBJ2-5 | few | TRBV5-6 | CASSWAWSGGKETQYF | TGTGCCAGCAGCTGGGCGTGGAGCGGGGGGAAAGAGACCCAGTACTTC
- | TRBJ1-2 | few | TRBV11-2 | CASSLAGFGGYTF | TGTGCCAGCAGCTTGGCCGGGTTTGGTGGCTACACCTTC
TRBD2 | TRBJ2-3 | few | TRBV20-1 | CSARGSIAGGMRTDTQYF | TGCAGTGCTAGAGGTTCCATAGCGGGAGGGATGAGAACAGATACGCAGTATTTT
- | TRBJ1-2 | few | TRBV24-1 | CATSVQDNYGYTF | TGTGCCACCAGTGTCCAGGATAACTATGGCTACACCTTC
- | TRBJ1-2 | few | TRBV5-5 | CASSLEGGGGYTF | TGTGCCAGCAGCTTGGAGGGGGGAGGTGGCTACACCTTC
- | TRBJ2-3 | - | TRBV5-4 | CASAPPFWVWDTQYF | TGTGCCAGCGCACCCCCATTCTGGGTGTGGGATACGCAGTATTTT
- | TRBJ1-5 | - | TRBV7-6 | CASSDTRNQPQHF | TGTGCCAGCAGCGATACAAGAAATCAGCCCCAGCATTTT
TRBD1 | TRBJ2-2 | - | TRBV3-1 | CASSPVRQGKLFF | TGTGCCAGCAGCCCCGTGAGACAGGGAAAGCTGTTTTTT
- | TRBJ2-5 | few | TRBV30 | CAWGGETQYF | TGTGCCTGGGGTGGGGAGACCCAGTACTTC
TRBD2 | TRBJ2-7 | many | TRBV13 | CASRRNVAGSKYEQYF | TGTGCCAGCAGACGGAACGTAGCGGGGAGTAAGTACGAGCAGTACTTC
- | TRBJ2-1 | - | TRBV7-9 | CASSLGSGYNEQFF | TGTGCCAGCAGCTTAGGTTCAGGCTACAATGAGCAGTTCTTC
- | TRBJ2-7 | - | TRBV7-2 | CASSPSPKYEQYF | TGTGCCAGCAGCCCTTCTCCGAAGTACGAGCAGTACTTC
- | TRBJ2-3 | few | TRBV20-1 | CSARGSVTDTQYF | TGCAGTGCTAGGGGGAGCGTCACAGATACGCAGTATTTT
- | TRBJ2-1 | many | TRBV12-3/TRBV12-4 | CASTIRTAYNEQFF | TGTGCCAGCACCATCAGGACCGCCTACAATGAGCAGTTCTTC
- | TRBJ2-7 | many | TRBV20-1 | CSARGQFGYEQYF | TGCAGTGCTCGGGGGCAGTTCGGCTACGAGCAGTACTTC
- | TRBJ2-2 | many | TRBV5-8 | CASTWGGNTGELFF | TGTGCCAGCACCTGGGGCGGGAACACCGGGGAGCTGTTTTTT
- | TRBJ1-4 | - | TRBV4-3 | CASSTYGGQNEKLFF | TGCGCCAGCAGCACGTACGGGGGTCAGAATGAAAAACTGTTTTTT
TRBD1 | TRBJ2-3 | many | TRBV5-6 | CASSLFRQGLSSTDTQYF | TGTGCCAGCAGCTTGTTCCGACAGGGCCTTTCTAGCACAGATACGCAGTATTTT
- | TRBJ2-5 | - | TRBV28 | CASSASGGPGETQYF | TGTGCCAGCAGTGCCTCCGGGGGGCCCGGGGAGACCCAGTACTTC
TRBD2 | TRBJ2-7 | few | TRBV15 | CGRASGSYEQYF | TGTGGGCGCGCTAGCGGGAGCTACGAGCAGTACTTC